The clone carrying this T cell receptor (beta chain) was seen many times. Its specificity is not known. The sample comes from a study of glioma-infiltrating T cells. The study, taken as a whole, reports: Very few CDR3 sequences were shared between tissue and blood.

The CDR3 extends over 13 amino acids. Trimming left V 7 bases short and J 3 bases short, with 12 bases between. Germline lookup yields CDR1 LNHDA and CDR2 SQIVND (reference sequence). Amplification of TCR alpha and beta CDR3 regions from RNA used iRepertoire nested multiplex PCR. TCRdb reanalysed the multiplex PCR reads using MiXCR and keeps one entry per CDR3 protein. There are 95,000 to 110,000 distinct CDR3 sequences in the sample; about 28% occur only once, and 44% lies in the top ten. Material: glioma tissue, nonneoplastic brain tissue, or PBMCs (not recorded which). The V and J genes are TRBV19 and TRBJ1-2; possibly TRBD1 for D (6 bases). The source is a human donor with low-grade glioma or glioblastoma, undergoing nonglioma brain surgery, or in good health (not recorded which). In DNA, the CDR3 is TGTGCCAGTACTCTGGACAGATACTATGGCTACACCTTC. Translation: CASTLDRYYGYTF.